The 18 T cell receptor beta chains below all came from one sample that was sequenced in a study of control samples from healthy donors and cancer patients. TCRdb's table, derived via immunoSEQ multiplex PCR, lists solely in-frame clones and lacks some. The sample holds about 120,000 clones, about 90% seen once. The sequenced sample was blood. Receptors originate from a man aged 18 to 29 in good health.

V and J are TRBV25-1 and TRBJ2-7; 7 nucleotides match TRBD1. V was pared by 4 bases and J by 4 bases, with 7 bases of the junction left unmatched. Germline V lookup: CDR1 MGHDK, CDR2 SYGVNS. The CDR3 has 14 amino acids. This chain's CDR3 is CASSGQGSLYEQYF. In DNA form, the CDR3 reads TGTGCCAGCAGTGGACAGGGCTCCCTTTACGAGCAGTACTTC.

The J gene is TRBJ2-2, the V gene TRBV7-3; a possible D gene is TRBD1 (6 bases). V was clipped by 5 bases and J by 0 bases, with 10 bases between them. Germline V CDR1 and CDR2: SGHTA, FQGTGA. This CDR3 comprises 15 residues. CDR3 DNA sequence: TGTGCCAGCAGCCTGGACAGACCGAACACCGGGGAGCTGTTTTTT. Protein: CASSLDRPNTGELFF.

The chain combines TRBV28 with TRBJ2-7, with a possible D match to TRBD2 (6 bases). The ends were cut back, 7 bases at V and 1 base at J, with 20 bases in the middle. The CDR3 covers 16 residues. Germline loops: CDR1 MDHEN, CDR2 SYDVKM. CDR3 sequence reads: CASTRPRGSGSYEQYF. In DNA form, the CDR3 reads TGTGCCAGCACCCGCCCCCGGGGTAGCGGTTCCTACGAGCAGTACTTC.

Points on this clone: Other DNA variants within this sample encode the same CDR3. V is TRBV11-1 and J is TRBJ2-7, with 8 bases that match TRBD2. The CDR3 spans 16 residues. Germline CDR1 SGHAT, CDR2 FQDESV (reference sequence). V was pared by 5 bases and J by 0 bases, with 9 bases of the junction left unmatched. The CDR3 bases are TGTGCCAGCAGCGGGCCGGGGGGGACCGGCTCCTACGAGCAGTACTTC. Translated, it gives CASSGPGGTGSYEQYF.

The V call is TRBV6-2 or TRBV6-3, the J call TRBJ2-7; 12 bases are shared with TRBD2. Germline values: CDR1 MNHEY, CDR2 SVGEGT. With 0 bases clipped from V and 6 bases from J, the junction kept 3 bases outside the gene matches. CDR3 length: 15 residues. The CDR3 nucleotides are TGTGCCAGCAGTTACTCTGGACTAGCGGGAAGCGAGCAGTACTTC. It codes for CASSYSGLAGSEQYF.

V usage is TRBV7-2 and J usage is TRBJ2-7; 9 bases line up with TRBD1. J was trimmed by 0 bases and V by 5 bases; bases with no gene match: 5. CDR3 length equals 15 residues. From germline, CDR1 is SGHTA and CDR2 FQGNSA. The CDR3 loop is CASSPGTGLSYEQYF. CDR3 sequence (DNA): TGTGCCAGCAGCCCTGGGACAGGGCTCTCCTACGAGCAGTACTTC.

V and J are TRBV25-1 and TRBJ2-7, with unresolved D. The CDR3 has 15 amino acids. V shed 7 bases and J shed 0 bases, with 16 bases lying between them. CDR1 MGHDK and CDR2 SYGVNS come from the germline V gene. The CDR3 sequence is CASISGRETSYEQYF. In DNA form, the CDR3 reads TGTGCCAGCATATCTGGACGTGAGACCTCCTACGAGCAGTACTTC.

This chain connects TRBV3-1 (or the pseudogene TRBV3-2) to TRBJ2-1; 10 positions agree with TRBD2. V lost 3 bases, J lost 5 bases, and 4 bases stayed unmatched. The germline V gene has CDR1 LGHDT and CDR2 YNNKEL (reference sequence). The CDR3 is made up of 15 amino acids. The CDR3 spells CASSHVTSGNNEQFF. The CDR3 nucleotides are TGTGCCAGCAGCCATGTCACTAGCGGGAACAATGAGCAGTTCTTC.

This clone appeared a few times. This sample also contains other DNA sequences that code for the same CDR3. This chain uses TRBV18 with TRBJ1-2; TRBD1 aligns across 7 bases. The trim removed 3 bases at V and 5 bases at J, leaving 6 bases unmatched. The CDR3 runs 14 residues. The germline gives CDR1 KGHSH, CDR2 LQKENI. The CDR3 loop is CASSPLDRDYGYTF. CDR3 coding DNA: TGTGCCAGCTCACCCCTCGACAGGGATTATGGCTACACCTTC.

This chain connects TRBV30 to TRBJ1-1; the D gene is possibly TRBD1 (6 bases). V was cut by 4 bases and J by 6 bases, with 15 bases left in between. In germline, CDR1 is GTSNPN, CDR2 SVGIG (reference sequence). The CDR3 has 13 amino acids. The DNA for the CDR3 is TGTGCCTGGACCCCCGCCCGGACAGCTGAAGCTTTCTTT. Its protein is CAWTPARTAEAFF.

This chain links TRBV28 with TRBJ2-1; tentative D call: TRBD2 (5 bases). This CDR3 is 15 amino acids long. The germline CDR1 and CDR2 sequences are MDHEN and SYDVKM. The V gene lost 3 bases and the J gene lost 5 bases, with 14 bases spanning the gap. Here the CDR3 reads CASSFWRVFDNEQFF. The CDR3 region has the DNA TGTGCCAGCAGTTTCTGGCGGGTTTTTGACAATGAGCAGTTCTTC.

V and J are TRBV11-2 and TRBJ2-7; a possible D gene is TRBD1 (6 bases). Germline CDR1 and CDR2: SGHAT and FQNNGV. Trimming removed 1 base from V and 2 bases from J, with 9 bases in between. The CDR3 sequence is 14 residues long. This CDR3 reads CASSLVGDTYEQYF. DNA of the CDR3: TGTGCCAGCAGCTTAGTGGGGGACACCTACGAGCAGTACTTC.

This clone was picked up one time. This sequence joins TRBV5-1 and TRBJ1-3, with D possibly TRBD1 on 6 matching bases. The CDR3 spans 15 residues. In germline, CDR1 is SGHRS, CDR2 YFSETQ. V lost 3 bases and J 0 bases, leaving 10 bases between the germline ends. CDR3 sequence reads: CASSSTGNSGNTIYF. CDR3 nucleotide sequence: TGCGCCAGCAGCTCGACAGGCAACTCTGGAAACACCATATATTTT. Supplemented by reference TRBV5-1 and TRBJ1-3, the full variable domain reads KAGVTQTPRYLIKTRGQQVTLSCSPISGHRSVSWYQQTPGQGLQFLFEYFSETQRNKGNFPGRFSGRQFSNSRSEMNVSTLELGDSALYLCASSSTGNSGNTIYFGEGSWLTVV.

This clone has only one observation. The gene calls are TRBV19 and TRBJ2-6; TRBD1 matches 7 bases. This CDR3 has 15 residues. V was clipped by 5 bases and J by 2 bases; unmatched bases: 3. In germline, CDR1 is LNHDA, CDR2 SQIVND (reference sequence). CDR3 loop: CASSRDRAGANVLTF. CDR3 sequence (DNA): TGTGCCAGTAGTCGAGACAGGGCTGGGGCCAACGTCCTGACTTTC.

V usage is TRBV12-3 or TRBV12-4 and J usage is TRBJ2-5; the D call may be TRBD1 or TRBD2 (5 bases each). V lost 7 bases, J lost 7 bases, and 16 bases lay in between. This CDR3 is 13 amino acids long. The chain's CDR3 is CASTSAGRGTQYF. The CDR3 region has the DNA TGTGCCAGCACCTCGGCGGGTAGGGGGACCCAGTACTTC.

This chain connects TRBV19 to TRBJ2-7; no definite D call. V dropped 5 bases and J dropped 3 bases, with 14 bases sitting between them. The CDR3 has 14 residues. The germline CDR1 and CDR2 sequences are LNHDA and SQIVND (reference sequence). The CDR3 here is CASSVHRAFYEQYF. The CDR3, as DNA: TGTGCCAGTAGTGTCCACCGGGCCTTCTACGAGCAGTACTTC.

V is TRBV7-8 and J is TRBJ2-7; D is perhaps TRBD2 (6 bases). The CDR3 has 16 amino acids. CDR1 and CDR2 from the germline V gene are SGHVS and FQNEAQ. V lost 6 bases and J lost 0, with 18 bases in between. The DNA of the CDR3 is TGTGCCAGCAGTTCCCTTGGCGGGACGAGCTCCTACGAGCAGTACTTC. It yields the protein CASSSLGGTSSYEQYF. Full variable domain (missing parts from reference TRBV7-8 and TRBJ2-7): GAGVSQSPRYKVAKRGQDVALRCDPISGHVSLFWYQQALGQGPEFLTYFQNEAQLDKSGLPSDRFFAERPEGSVSTLKIQRTQQEDSAVYLCASSSLGGTSSYEQYFGPGTRLTVT.

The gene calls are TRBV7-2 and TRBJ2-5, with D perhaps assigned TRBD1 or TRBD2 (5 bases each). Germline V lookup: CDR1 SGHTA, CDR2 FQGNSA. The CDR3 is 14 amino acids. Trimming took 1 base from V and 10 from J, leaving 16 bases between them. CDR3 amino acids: CASSLGRPIGGQYF. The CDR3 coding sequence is TGTGCCAGCAGCTTAGGCCGGCCGATTGGGGGCCAGTACTTC.